Here is one TCR beta chain with its context. Antigen specificity is unknown. V dropped 3 bases and J dropped 8; count of bases not matched to a gene: 4. This CDR3 region has 12 residues. Per the germline V gene, CDR1 is SGDLS and CDR2 is YYNGEE. These data come from a study of cytomegalovirus exposure and HLA in healthy donors. General study results and limits: A later look showed TCR association rates differing by HLA locus, highest for DRB1 and lowest for HLA-C.

PCR used 60 Vbeta primers and 13 Jbeta primers. Method: immunoSEQ multiplex PCR; TCRdb's copy keeps in-frame clones and lacks some. Altogether fewer than 250,000 clones are present, approximately 80% being singletons, with the ten largest covering around 2.8%. The receptor comes from a young man in good health and CMV-seronegative. The gene calls are TRBV9 and TRBJ1-2; 7 bases fit TRBD1. Input material: PBMCs. The CDR3 sequence: CASSEGARGYTF. In DNA, the CDR3 is TGTGCCAGCAGCGAGGGGGCGCGGGGCTACACCTTC. Based on the CDR3 plus reference TRBV9 and TRBJ1-2, the full variable domain is DSGVTQTPKHLITATGQRVTLRCSPRSGDLSVYWYQQSLDQGLQFLIQYYNGEERAKGNILERFSAQQFPDLHSELNLSSLELGDSALYFCASSEGARGYTFGSGTRLTVV.